The rows below give T cell receptor beta chains drawn from one sample of a study of chemoradiotherapy in HPV16-positive cancers. Sequenced by immunoSEQ multiplex PCR; TCRdb stores in-frame clones only, minus some. The repertoire holds thousands of clones, with 85% to 90% as singletons. The specimen comprised tumor tissue, sampled from a patient who underwent chemoradiotherapy. The receptors stem from a human donor with HPV-associated anogenital cancer. The CDR3 runs from the conserved cysteine through the conserved F or W. The order of the fields is V gene, J gene, D gene, clone size, CDR3 length, CDR3 protein, CDR3 DNA. The D gene is left open where the match is weak. Not all rows give a size; the values are once, few, many and, for expanded clones, a class.

TRBV4-1,TRBJ2-7,-,-,15,CASSQVAQGLHEQYF,TGCGCCAGCAGCCAAGTGGCTCAGGGACTCCACGAGCAGTACTTC
TRBV13,TRBJ1-6,-,-,17,CASSLGTAHRRDSPLHF,TGTGCCAGCAGCTTAGGCACGGCCCACAGAAGGGATTCACCCCTCCACTTT
TRBV30,TRBJ2-2,-,few,13,CAWSKQGPGELFF,TGTGCCTGGAGTAAACAGGGTCCCGGGGAGCTGTTTTTT
TRBV10-2,TRBJ1-5,-,-,13,CASSESISQPQHF,TGCGCCAGCAGTGAGTCGATCAGTCAGCCCCAGCATTTT
TRBV10-3,TRBJ2-1,TRBD2,-,16,CAISESSGVLYNEQFF,TGTGCCATCAGTGAGTCGAGCGGGGTCCTTTACAATGAGCAGTTCTTC
TRBV4-2,TRBJ2-5,TRBD2,-,18,CASSQELAGLAGGETQYF,TGTGCCAGCAGCCAAGAACTGGCCGGACTAGCGGGAGGAGAGACCCAGTACTTC
TRBV27,TRBJ1-2,TRBD1,-,14,CASRRQGANYGYTF,TGTGCCAGCAGACGACAGGGGGCAAACTATGGCTACACCTTC
TRBV6-5,TRBJ2-6,-,few,13,CASSSSGANVLTF,TGTGCCAGCAGTTCGTCCGGGGCCAACGTCCTGACTTTC
TRBV4-1,TRBJ1-1,-,-,14,CASSQERMGTEAFF,TGCGCCAGCAGCCAAGAACGGATGGGGACTGAAGCTTTCTTT
TRBV5-4,TRBJ1-2,-,-,13,CASSFPGARGYTF,TGTGCCAGCAGCTTTCCGGGGGCAAGAGGCTACACCTTC
TRBV9,TRBJ2-3,-,-,14,CASSVIQGADTQYF,TGTGCCAGCAGCGTAATCCAGGGCGCAGATACGCAGTATTTT
TRBV27,TRBJ1-2,-,-,15,CASSLRGGLTYGYTF,TGTGCCAGCAGCCTACGGGGGGGGCTGACCTATGGCTACACCTTC
TRBV28,TRBJ1-4,-,-,14,CASSAMGLIEKLFF,TGTGCCAGCAGTGCCATGGGTCTTATAGAAAAACTGTTTTTT
TRBV5-1,TRBJ2-3,TRBD2,-,13,CASKTSGGDTQYF,TGCGCCAGCAAGACTAGCGGGGGAGATACGCAGTATTTT
TRBV7-9,TRBJ2-7,-,few,15,CASSPGPSAGYEQYF,TGTGCCAGCAGCCCGGGTCCGTCGGCCGGTTACGAGCAGTACTTC
TRBV5-1,TRBJ2-1,-,-,13,CACRDTDYNEQFF,TGCGCCTGTCGGGACACCGACTACAATGAGCAGTTCTTC
TRBV4-1,TRBJ2-7,TRBD1,few,15,CASSYDRGSAYEQYF,TGCGCCAGCAGTTACGACAGGGGGTCGGCCTACGAGCAGTACTTC
TRBV18,TRBJ2-5,TRBD1,-,14,CASSRDRGQETQYF,TGTGCCAGCTCTCGGGACAGGGGGCAGGAGACCCAGTACTTC
TRBV28,TRBJ2-7,TRBD2,once,15,CASSPTGIRGDEQYF,TGTGCCAGCAGTCCTACCGGCATCCGGGGGGACGAGCAGTACTTC
TRBV4-2,TRBJ2-2,-,-,16,CASSQDSRVGTGELFF,TGTGCCAGCAGCCAAGATAGCAGGGTGGGGACCGGGGAGCTGTTTTTT
TRBV4-1,TRBJ1-4,-,-,14,CASSQESVDEKLFF,TGCGCCAGCAGCCAAGAGTCAGTAGATGAAAAACTGTTTTTT
TRBV30,TRBJ2-2,-,-,13,CAWEGWSTGELFF,TGTGCCTGGGAGGGATGGAGCACCGGGGAGCTGTTTTTT
TRBV25-1,TRBJ1-4,-,-,14,CASSVQGRDEKLFF,TGTGCCAGCAGTGTCCAGGGTAGGGATGAAAAACTGTTTTTT
TRBV2,TRBJ1-2,TRBD1,-,15,CASRDRDRVFYGYTF,TGTGCCAGCAGGGATCGGGACAGGGTCTTTTATGGCTACACCTTC
TRBV2,TRBJ1-5,TRBD1,-,14,CASSADRGYQPQHF,TGTGCCAGCAGTGCTGACAGGGGTTATCAGCCCCAGCATTTT